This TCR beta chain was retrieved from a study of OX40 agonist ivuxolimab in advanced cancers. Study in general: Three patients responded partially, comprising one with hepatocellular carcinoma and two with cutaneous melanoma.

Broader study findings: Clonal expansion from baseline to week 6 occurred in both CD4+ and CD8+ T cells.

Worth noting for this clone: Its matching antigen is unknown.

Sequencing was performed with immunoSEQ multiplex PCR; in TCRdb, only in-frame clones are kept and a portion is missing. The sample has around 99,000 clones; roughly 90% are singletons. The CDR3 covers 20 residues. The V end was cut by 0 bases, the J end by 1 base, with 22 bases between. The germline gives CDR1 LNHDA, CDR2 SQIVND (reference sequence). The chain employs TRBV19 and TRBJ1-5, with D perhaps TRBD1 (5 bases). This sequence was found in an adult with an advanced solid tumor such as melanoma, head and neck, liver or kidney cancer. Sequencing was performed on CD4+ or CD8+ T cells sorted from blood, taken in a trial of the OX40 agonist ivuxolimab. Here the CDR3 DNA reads TGTGCCAGTAGTATAGACCCCTTCAACGGGGGGAGAACCAGCAATCAGCCCCAGCATTTT. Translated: CASSIDPFNGGRTSNQPQHF.